The clone carrying this T cell receptor beta chain was recorded at least ten times. Its antigen is not known. This record belongs to a study of T cell repertoires in cytomegalovirus infection. On the study more broadly: The study used recently identified HLA-C-restricted and well-studied HLA-B-restricted CMV epitopes. Overall study findings and caveats: What dominated the ex vivo response were HLA-C-restricted CMV-specific TCR beta clonotypes.

Germline loops: CDR1 SSHAT, CDR2 FNYEAQ (reference sequence). The CDR3 is 13 amino acids. Trimming left V 1 base short and J 5 bases short, with 9 bases between. TCRdb redid the calling of the reads with MiXCR, one entry per CDR3 protein. The sample holds approximately 81,000 distinct CDR3 sequences, 20% to 30% seen once. This chain uses TRBV7-7 with TRBJ2-7, with D possibly being TRBD2 (5 bases). The specimen was CD8+ T cells from cultured PBMCs, collected from culture after CMV antigen stimulation. This receptor was taken from a human donor in good health (CMV status not recorded). Some clones in this sample may be carry-over from other donors' samples. The CDR3 loop is CASSLGSGNEQYF. DNA for the CDR3: TGTGCCAGCAGCTTAGGATCCGGGAACGAGCAGTACTTC.